The TCR beta chain described here comes from a study of T-cell reconstitution after alpha-beta-depleted transplantation in children. Preparing the TCRbeta library involved the use of unique molecular identifiers. MiXCR, run by TCRdb on the PCR reads, gives a single entry per CDR3 protein. The sample holds around 490,000 distinct CDR3 sequences; over 9.5% are singletons and the top ten take 14%. Findings of the study overall: Hyperexpanded clones declined; after one year, newly produced T cells mostly supplied diversity. Approximately two months post-transplant, alpha-beta T cells reportedly originated from several hundred expanded graft clones.

The germline gives CDR1 MNHNS, CDR2 SASEGT. Trimming took off 8 bases at V and 3 bases at J, with 13 bases between the two ends. The CDR3 consists of 13 residues. In the case of this clonotype: What it binds is not known.

The chain employs TRBV6-1 and TRBJ1-1, with D uncertain. The sequencing used PBMCs, mostly from graft donor cells, collected 180 days after TCRalphabeta/CD19-depleted stem cell transplant. The clonotype comes from a female patient younger than 10 who had a stem cell transplant for aplastic anemia, so the T cells may come from the graft donor. The CDR3 region is CASHVGWDTEAFF. The CDR3 DNA sequence: TGTGCCAGCCATGTGGGGTGGGACACTGAAGCTTTCTTT.